This T cell receptor beta chain was obtained from a study of human T cells and chemical hapten exposure. Looking at the study overall: DPC 0.01% went on the upper back by patch test, with reading at 6 days. General study findings and limits: Following DPC sensitization, TCRs present above 1 in 1000 frequency showed no change. While controls formed fewer of them, expanded TCRs formed significantly more large CDR3 similarity clusters.

This clonotype was found a few times. The antigen is undetermined. TCRdb called the RACE reads again in MiXCR, with one record for every CDR3 protein. The table has nearly 110,000 distinct CDR3 sequences, less than 15% seen once. Time point given: pre-sensitization, week 0. Stated treatment: therapeutic diphenylcyclopropenone sensitization with weekly scalp DPC. The starting material, unfractionated whole blood, was used for total RNA extraction. CDR3 size: 16 residues. Germline assignment: CDR1 MNHEY and CDR2 SVGEGT. After removal of 2 bases from V and 4 bases from J, the junction contained 7 bases not matched to a gene.

The chain combines TRBV6-2 or TRBV6-3 with TRBJ2-2, with 7 bases matching TRBD2. The specimen comprised whole blood, sampled in connection with sensitization to the hapten diphenylcyclopropenone (DPC). This receptor was taken from a woman aged 50 to 60 with alopecia areata. Some clones in this sample may be carry-over from other donors' samples. The CDR3 DNA follows: TGTGCCAGCAGTTACCCCCGCGGCGGGAGCACCGGGGAGCTGTTTTTT. Translating gives CASSYPRGGSTGELFF.